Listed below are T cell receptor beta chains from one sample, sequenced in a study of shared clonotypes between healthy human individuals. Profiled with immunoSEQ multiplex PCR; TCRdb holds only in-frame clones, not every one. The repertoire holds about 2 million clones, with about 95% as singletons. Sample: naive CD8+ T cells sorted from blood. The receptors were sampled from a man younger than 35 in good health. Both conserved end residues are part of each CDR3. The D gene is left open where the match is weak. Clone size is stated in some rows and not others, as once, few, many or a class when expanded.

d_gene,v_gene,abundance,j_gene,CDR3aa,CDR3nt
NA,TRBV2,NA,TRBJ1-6,CASSEGHIYNSPLHF,TGTGCCAGCAGTGAAGGCCATATCTATAATTCACCCCTCCACTTT
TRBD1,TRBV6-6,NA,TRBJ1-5,CASSYQGQSNQPQHF,TGTGCCAGCAGTTACCAGGGACAGAGCAATCAGCCCCAGCATTTT
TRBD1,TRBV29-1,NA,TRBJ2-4,CSTTGGSEDKNIQYF,TGCAGCACCACAGGGGGCTCAGAAGACAAAAACATTCAGTACTTC
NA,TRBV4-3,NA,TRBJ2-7,CASSQDFTDGDEQYF,TGCGCCAGCAGCCAAGATTTTACGGACGGAGACGAGCAGTACTTC
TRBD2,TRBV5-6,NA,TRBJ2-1,CASSFSLAGEQFF,TGTGCCAGCAGCTTTAGTCTAGCGGGTGAGCAGTTCTTC
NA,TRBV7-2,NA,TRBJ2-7,CASSPVPSYEQYF,TGTGCCAGCAGCCCCGTCCCTTCCTACGAGCAGTACTTC
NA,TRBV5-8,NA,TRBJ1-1,CASSLVGGGTEAFF,TGTGCCAGCAGCTTGGTGGGCGGGGGCACTGAAGCTTTCTTT
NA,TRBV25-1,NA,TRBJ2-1,CASSDLGTYNEQFF,TGTGCCAGCTCCGACCTCGGTACTTACAATGAGCAGTTCTTC
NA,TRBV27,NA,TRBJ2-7,CASSYDRRGYEQYF,TGTGCCAGCAGTTATGACAGGCGGGGCTACGAGCAGTACTTC
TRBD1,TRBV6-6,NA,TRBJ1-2,CASSYWGTVDNYGYTF,TGTGCCAGCAGTTACTGGGGGACAGTTGACAACTATGGCTACACCTTC
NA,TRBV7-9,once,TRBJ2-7,CASSYAEGTHEQYF,TGTGCCAGCAGCTATGCCGAGGGGACCCACGAGCAGTACTTC
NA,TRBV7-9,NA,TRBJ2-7,CASSWTEFSYEQYF,TGTGCCAGCAGCTGGACGGAGTTTTCCTACGAGCAGTACTTC
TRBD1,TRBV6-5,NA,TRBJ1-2,CASTTRDRDPLTF,TGTGCCAGCACCACCCGGGACAGGGACCCTCTCACCTTC
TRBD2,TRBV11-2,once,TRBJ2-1,CASSLDGEAAGVAYNEQFF,TGTGCCAGCAGCTTAGACGGGGAGGCAGCGGGAGTGGCCTACAATGAGCAGTTCTTC
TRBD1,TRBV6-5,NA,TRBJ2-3,CASTKGGFGTDTQYF,TGTGCCAGCACCAAAGGGGGCTTTGGGACAGATACGCAGTATTTT
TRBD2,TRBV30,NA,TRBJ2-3,CAWSTGLDDTQYF,TGTGCCTGGAGTACCGGACTAGACGATACGCAGTATTTT